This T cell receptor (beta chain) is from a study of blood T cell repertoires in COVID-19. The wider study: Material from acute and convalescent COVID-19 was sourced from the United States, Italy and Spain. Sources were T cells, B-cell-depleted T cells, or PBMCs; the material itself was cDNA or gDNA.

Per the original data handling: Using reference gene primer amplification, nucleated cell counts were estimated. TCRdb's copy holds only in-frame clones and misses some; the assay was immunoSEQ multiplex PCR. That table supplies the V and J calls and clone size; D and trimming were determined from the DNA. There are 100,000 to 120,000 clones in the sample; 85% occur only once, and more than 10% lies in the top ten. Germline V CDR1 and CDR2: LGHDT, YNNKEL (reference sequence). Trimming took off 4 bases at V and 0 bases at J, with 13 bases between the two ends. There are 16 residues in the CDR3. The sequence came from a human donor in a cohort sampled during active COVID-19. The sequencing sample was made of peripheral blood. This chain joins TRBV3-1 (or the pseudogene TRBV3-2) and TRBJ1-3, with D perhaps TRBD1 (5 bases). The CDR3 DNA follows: TGTGCCAGCAGCCGAACTTTTGGGGCCTCTGGAAACACCATATATTTT. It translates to CASSRTFGASGNTIYF.